The present entry profiles one T cell receptor beta chain with its context. The antigen is unknown. The method was immunoSEQ multiplex PCR; TCRdb's version includes in-frame clones alone and lacks a portion of them. The table lists 130,000 or so clones, more than 90% of them singletons. The CDR3 covers 13 residues. Germline trimming cut 2 bases from V and 9 bases from J; bases unmatched to any gene: 3. CDR1 is SGHTA, CDR2 FQGTGA, per germline. The data are from a study of T cell responses to AZD1222 COVID-19 vaccine. Study-wide points: Epitopes outside B.1.351 and B.1.1.7 mutated regions reportedly drew nearly half of spike TCRs.

The chain links TRBV7-3 to TRBJ2-1; 8 positions agree with TRBD2. The sample in question was peripheral blood, obtained 28 days after the second AZD1222 dose. This TCR came from an adult who received the AZD1222 COVID-19 vaccine. The CDR3 spells CASSLWSGGEQFF. The CDR3, as DNA: TGTGCCAGCAGCTTATGGAGCGGGGGTGAGCAGTTCTTC. Full variable domain (rest looked up from reference TRBV7-3 and TRBJ2-1): GAGVSQTPSNKVTEKGKYVELRCDPISGHTALYWYRQSLGQGPEFLIYFQGTGAADDSGLPNDRFFAVRPEGSVSTLKIQRTERGDSAVYLCASSLWSGGEQFFGPGTRLTVL.